This record concerns one TCR beta chain sequence. Only in-frame clones appear in the TCRdb table, and some are missing; sequencing was by immunoSEQ multiplex PCR. This table holds 70,000 to 90,000 clones, approximately 83% found once. This specimen belongs to a study of T cell responses to AZD1222 COVID-19 vaccine. V was clipped by 3 bases and J by 5 bases, with 10 bases between them. CDR1 is MNHNS and CDR2 is SASEGT in the germline V gene. This CDR3 is 13 amino acids long. This chain joins TRBV6-1 and TRBJ1-2, with D uncertain. The receptor's source is an adult who received the AZD1222 COVID-19 vaccine. This specimen consisted of peripheral blood, obtained 28 days after the second AZD1222 dose. DNA for the CDR3: TGTGCCAGCAGTGAGAGGACGGATTATGGCTACACCTTC. Amino acids: CASSERTDYGYTF.